This is a list of T cell receptor beta chains from one sample in a study of technical replicates of blood from a handful of donors. Data came from immunoSEQ multiplex PCR; TCRdb stores just in-frame clones and leaves some out. The sample lists approximately 81,000 clones, roughly four fifths occurring once. The sample consisted of PBMCs. Receptors originate from a human donor in good health. Some clones in this sample may be carry-over from other donors' samples. Both conserved end residues are part of each CDR3. The order of the fields is clone size, J gene, D gene, CDR3 length, V gene, CDR3 DNA, CDR3 protein. A D gene is named only where the DNA matches it firmly. Clone sizes are given selectively: once, few, many, or a class where the clone is expanded.

abundance: NA; j_gene: TRBJ2-5; d_gene: NA; len: 14; v_gene: TRBV21-1; CDR3nt: TGTGCCCCACCAGGGACTAGCTATATCGAGACCCAGTACTTC; CDR3aa: CAPPGTSYIETQYF
abundance: once; j_gene: TRBJ2-7; d_gene: NA; len: 14; v_gene: TRBV10-3; CDR3nt: TGTGCCATCAGTGATGGGCGTGGGTCCTACGAGCAGTACTTC; CDR3aa: CAISDGRGSYEQYF
abundance: NA; j_gene: TRBJ2-3; d_gene: TRBD2; len: 16; v_gene: TRBV7-9; CDR3nt: TGTGCCAGCAGCGCTAATAGCGGGGGGGCTGGAGATACGCAGTATTTT; CDR3aa: CASSANSGGAGDTQYF
abundance: few; j_gene: TRBJ2-3; d_gene: NA; len: 12; v_gene: TRBV19; CDR3nt: TGTGCCAGTAGTACAGGGGCAGATACGCAGTATTTT; CDR3aa: CASSTGADTQYF
abundance: NA; j_gene: TRBJ2-7; d_gene: NA; len: 15; v_gene: TRBV4-3; CDR3nt: TGCGCCAGCAGCCAAGATGGCCGGGGAACCTACGAGCAGTACTTC; CDR3aa: CASSQDGRGTYEQYF
abundance: NA; j_gene: TRBJ2-2; d_gene: TRBD1; len: 15; v_gene: TRBV7-2; CDR3nt: TGTGCCAGCAGCCCGGGACAGTTAGTTACCGGGGAGCTGTTTTTT; CDR3aa: CASSPGQLVTGELFF
abundance: NA; j_gene: TRBJ1-4; d_gene: NA; len: 14; v_gene: TRBV7-9; CDR3nt: TGTGCCAGCAGCCCCCGCGGGGGGCCTGAAAAACTGTTTTTT; CDR3aa: CASSPRGGPEKLFF
abundance: once; j_gene: TRBJ2-5; d_gene: TRBD2; len: 16; v_gene: TRBV9; CDR3nt: TGTGCCAGCAGCGTAGGTAGCGGGAGAGCTCAAGAGACCCAGTACTTC; CDR3aa: CASSVGSGRAQETQYF
abundance: NA; j_gene: TRBJ1-5; d_gene: NA; len: 15; v_gene: TRBV5-1; CDR3nt: TGCGCCAGCAGCTTGGAGGCGGGTCGCAATCAGCCCCAGCATTTT; CDR3aa: CASSLEAGRNQPQHF
abundance: NA; j_gene: TRBJ1-2; d_gene: TRBD1; len: 14; v_gene: TRBV7-9; CDR3nt: TGTGCCAGCACCAAAGGGGGCAGGGGGCATGGCTACACCTTC; CDR3aa: CASTKGGRGHGYTF
abundance: NA; j_gene: TRBJ1-1; d_gene: NA; len: 15; v_gene: TRBV4-2; CDR3nt: TGTGCCAGCAGCCCTGGAGTTCGAGGAAACACTGAAGCTTTCTTT; CDR3aa: CASSPGVRGNTEAFF
abundance: NA; j_gene: TRBJ2-6; d_gene: NA; len: 16; v_gene: TRBV6-6; CDR3nt: TGTGCCAGCAGTTACGGGGGCGCTGACGGGGCCAACGTCCTGACTTTC; CDR3aa: CASSYGGADGANVLTF
abundance: NA; j_gene: TRBJ1-2; d_gene: TRBD1; len: 11; v_gene: TRBV7-9; CDR3nt: TGTGCCAGCAGCTTGGGACAGGGGCGTACCTTC; CDR3aa: CASSLGQGRTF
abundance: NA; j_gene: TRBJ2-3; d_gene: TRBD1; len: 13; v_gene: TRBV10-2; CDR3nt: TGCGCCAGCATCGGACAGGGGGCAAGGATGCAGTATTTT; CDR3aa: CASIGQGARMQYF
abundance: NA; j_gene: TRBJ2-5; d_gene: NA; len: 14; v_gene: TRBV2; CDR3nt: TGTGCCAGCAGTCGTGACTACAACCAAGAGACCCAGTACTTC; CDR3aa: CASSRDYNQETQYF
abundance: NA; j_gene: TRBJ2-2; d_gene: TRBD1; len: 17; v_gene: TRBV5-1; CDR3nt: TGCGCCAGCAGCTACGGGGAGACAGGGTTTAGCACCGGGGAGCTGTTTTTT; CDR3aa: CASSYGETGFSTGELFF
abundance: NA; j_gene: TRBJ2-5; d_gene: NA; len: 14; v_gene: TRBV7-2; CDR3nt: TGTGCCAGCAGCTCCCTCCGGGGACAAGAGACCCAGTACTTC; CDR3aa: CASSSLRGQETQYF
abundance: NA; j_gene: TRBJ1-5; d_gene: NA; len: 14; v_gene: TRBV19; CDR3nt: TGTGCCAGTAATCCGATAGGGGTCGGGCAGCCCCAGCATTTT; CDR3aa: CASNPIGVGQPQHF
abundance: few; j_gene: TRBJ1-3; d_gene: NA; len: 13; v_gene: TRBV30; CDR3nt: TGTGCCTGGAGCAGGGGAGCTGGAAACACCATATATTTT; CDR3aa: CAWSRGAGNTIYF
abundance: NA; j_gene: TRBJ2-1; d_gene: NA; len: 14; v_gene: TRBV7-8; CDR3nt: TGTGCCAGCAGCTTAGCGCCCAGTTACAATGAGCAGTTCTTC; CDR3aa: CASSLAPSYNEQFF
abundance: NA; j_gene: TRBJ1-6; d_gene: NA; len: 12; v_gene: TRBV27; CDR3nt: TGTGCCAGCCGGGACTTCGATTCACCCCTCCACTTT; CDR3aa: CASRDFDSPLHF
abundance: few; j_gene: TRBJ2-2; d_gene: NA; len: 15; v_gene: TRBV5-1; CDR3nt: TGCGCCAGCAGCTTGAACAGGGAACGCACCGGGGAGCTGTTTTTT; CDR3aa: CASSLNRERTGELFF
abundance: once; j_gene: TRBJ2-1; d_gene: TRBD2; len: 16; v_gene: TRBV12-5; CDR3nt: TGTGCTAGTGGTGCCGAGAGCGGGAGGGGTTACAATGAGCAGTTCTTC; CDR3aa: CASGAESGRGYNEQFF
abundance: NA; j_gene: TRBJ2-5; d_gene: NA; len: 18; v_gene: TRBV9; CDR3nt: TGTGCCAGCAGCGTAGGGACTCTCGCAGAGGGAACACAAGAGACCCAGTACTTC; CDR3aa: CASSVGTLAEGTQETQYF
abundance: few; j_gene: TRBJ1-6; d_gene: NA; len: 15; v_gene: TRBV2; CDR3nt: TGTGCCAGCAGACTCCGGGACAACTTTGCTTCACCCCTCCACTTT; CDR3aa: CASRLRDNFASPLHF
abundance: NA; j_gene: TRBJ2-7; d_gene: NA; len: 15; v_gene: TRBV7-9; CDR3nt: TGTGCCAGCAGCGACACGAGTGGGCAGTCCTACGAGCAGTACTTC; CDR3aa: CASSDTSGQSYEQYF
abundance: NA; j_gene: TRBJ2-1; d_gene: NA; len: 15; v_gene: TRBV29-1; CDR3nt: TGCAGCGTTGAAGGGGCGAGGGACTTCTACAATGAGCAGTTCTTC; CDR3aa: CSVEGARDFYNEQFF
abundance: NA; j_gene: TRBJ2-5; d_gene: TRBD2; len: 15; v_gene: TRBV6-5; CDR3nt: TGTGCCAGCAGTTACCGGACTAGCGGGGAAGAGACCCAGTACTTC; CDR3aa: CASSYRTSGEETQYF
abundance: NA; j_gene: TRBJ1-5; d_gene: NA; len: 14; v_gene: TRBV6-5; CDR3nt: TGTGCCAGCAGTTACGGGGGGGTTGGTCAGCCCCAGCATTTT; CDR3aa: CASSYGGVGQPQHF
abundance: NA; j_gene: TRBJ1-1; d_gene: NA; len: 15; v_gene: TRBV5-1; CDR3nt: TGCGCCAGCAGCCCTGAGGTAGGAGGACCGACTGAAGCTTTCTTT; CDR3aa: CASSPEVGGPTEAFF
abundance: NA; j_gene: TRBJ2-1; d_gene: NA; len: 15; v_gene: TRBV5-5; CDR3nt: TGTGCCAGCAGCTTGGGTCCGGGATCCTACAATGAGCAGTTCTTC; CDR3aa: CASSLGPGSYNEQFF
abundance: NA; j_gene: TRBJ1-5; d_gene: NA; len: 14; v_gene: TRBV2; CDR3nt: TGTGCCAGCAGTGAATCGTCGGGGTTACAGCCCCAGCATTTT; CDR3aa: CASSESSGLQPQHF
abundance: NA; j_gene: TRBJ2-5; d_gene: NA; len: 14; v_gene: TRBV15; CDR3nt: TGTGCCACCAGGTCCCCGGGGGGCTTCGAGACCCAGTACTTC; CDR3aa: CATRSPGGFETQYF
abundance: NA; j_gene: TRBJ2-2; d_gene: TRBD1; len: 14; v_gene: TRBV19; CDR3nt: TGTGCCACCAACAGGGGCGCGAACACCGGGGAGCTGTTTTTT; CDR3aa: CATNRGANTGELFF
abundance: NA; j_gene: TRBJ2-5; d_gene: NA; len: 16; v_gene: TRBV7-2; CDR3nt: TGTGCCAGCAGCTTAGAAGGTTGGGGGCGGCAAGAGACCCAGTACTTC; CDR3aa: CASSLEGWGRQETQYF
abundance: once; j_gene: TRBJ2-3; d_gene: TRBD2; len: 14; v_gene: TRBV4-2; CDR3nt: TGTGCCACCCATAGCGGGGGGGCAGGGGATACGCAGTATTTT; CDR3aa: CATHSGGAGDTQYF
abundance: NA; j_gene: TRBJ2-1; d_gene: NA; len: 11; v_gene: TRBV2; CDR3nt: TGTGCCAGCACTTTGAGCGATGAGCAGTTCTTC; CDR3aa: CASTLSDEQFF
abundance: NA; j_gene: TRBJ2-1; d_gene: TRBD2; len: 16; v_gene: TRBV5-1; CDR3nt: TGCGCCAGCAGCTCCGTTCGGAGCGGGACGAACAATGAGCAGTTCTTC; CDR3aa: CASSSVRSGTNNEQFF
abundance: NA; j_gene: TRBJ2-1; d_gene: TRBD2; len: 16; v_gene: TRBV11-2; CDR3nt: TGTGCCAGCAGCTTAGTAGCGGGGGGCGTTTACAATGAGCAGTTCTTC; CDR3aa: CASSLVAGGVYNEQFF
abundance: NA; j_gene: TRBJ2-1; d_gene: NA; len: 16; v_gene: TRBV9; CDR3nt: TGTGCCAGCAGCGTAGAGGTGACAGTCTCCTACAATGAGCAGTTCTTC; CDR3aa: CASSVEVTVSYNEQFF
abundance: NA; j_gene: TRBJ2-3; d_gene: NA; len: 11; v_gene: TRBV12-5; CDR3nt: TGTGCTAGCGCGAGCACAGATACGCAGTATTTT; CDR3aa: CASASTDTQYF
abundance: NA; j_gene: TRBJ2-1; d_gene: NA; len: 13; v_gene: TRBV27; CDR3nt: TGTGCCAGCAGTTTAATGACTAGCAATGAGCAGTTCTTC; CDR3aa: CASSLMTSNEQFF
abundance: NA; j_gene: TRBJ2-5; d_gene: TRBD2; len: 13; v_gene: TRBV25-1; CDR3nt: TGTGCCAGCGCCCCCGCGGGAGGGGAGACCCAGTACTTC; CDR3aa: CASAPAGGETQYF
abundance: few; j_gene: TRBJ2-1; d_gene: NA; len: 15; v_gene: TRBV19; CDR3nt: TGTGCCAGTAGTATCTCAGGGCAGGGGCTGAATGAGCAGTTCTTC; CDR3aa: CASSISGQGLNEQFF
abundance: NA; j_gene: TRBJ2-7; d_gene: NA; len: 14; v_gene: TRBV30; CDR3nt: TGTGCCTGGAGTGGGGACCCAGGGGACTACGAGCAGTACTTC; CDR3aa: CAWSGDPGDYEQYF
abundance: NA; j_gene: TRBJ1-1; d_gene: TRBD1; len: 14; v_gene: TRBV7-9; CDR3nt: TGTGCCAGCAGCTTAGGACAGGGGGGGAATGAAGCTTTCTTT; CDR3aa: CASSLGQGGNEAFF